One sample yielded the 25 T cell receptor beta chains listed below, sequenced in a study of blood T cells in healthy people across ages. It was with a sample-barcoded 5' primer and a J-beta primer mix that a second PCR of roughly 6 to 12 cycles was run. TCRdb reprocessed the 5' RACE reads via MiXCR and lists one record per CDR3 protein. The top ten clones hold under 25% of a sample with 730,000 or so distinct CDR3 sequences, about 42% of them seen once. Sequenced sample: blood. The source is a woman aged 55-69 years in good health.

This clonotype was seen a handful of times. V is TRBV7-2 and J is TRBJ2-5, with D uncertain. The V end lost 2 bases, the J end lost 4 bases, and 14 bases lay between the germline ends. Looked up from germline, CDR1 is SGHTA and CDR2 is FQGNSA. CDR3 length: 15 amino acids. DNA of the CDR3: TGTGCCAGCAGCTTATCATGGGGAACCGCAGAGACCCAGTACTTC. Translation: CASSLSWGTAETQYF.

This clonotype was counted only a few times. V and J are TRBV11-2 and TRBJ2-7; 7 bases map to TRBD1. There are 15 residues in the CDR3. The V segment lost 0 bases and the J segment 5 bases; nucleotides outside the gene matches: 7. Germline V gene sequence: CDR1 SGHAT, CDR2 FQNNGV. CDR3 amino acids: CASSLDRFQGDEQYF. DNA of the CDR3: TGTGCCAGCAGCTTAGATCGCTTCCAGGGGGACGAGCAGTACTTC.

There are a few counts of this clonotype. CDR3 DNA sequence: TGTGCCAGCAGTTATGGGTACAACTACGAGCAGTACTTC. This encodes CASSYGYNYEQYF. V is TRBV6-2 or TRBV6-3 and J is TRBJ2-7; D is unresolved. Germline V CDR1 and CDR2: MNHEY, SVGEGT. Trimming removed 3 bases from V and 3 bases from J, with 9 bases in between. The CDR3 covers 13 residues.

This clonotype was detected many times. V gene TRBV29-1 combines with J gene TRBJ2-5; D is perhaps TRBD2 (7 bases). CDR3 length: 13 residues. V was trimmed by 2 bases and J by 4 bases, leaving 11 bases between them. CDR1 and CDR2 (germline): SQVTM, ANQGSEA. The CDR3 DNA reads TGCAGCGTTGAATTTAGGGGGGGAGAGACCCAGTACTTC. This gives the protein CSVEFRGGETQYF.

This clonotype was recorded a few times. The chain employs TRBV20-1 and TRBJ2-7; tentative D call: TRBD2 (5 bases). The CDR3 sequence is 14 residues long. Germline assignment: CDR1 DFQATT and CDR2 SNEGSKA (reference sequence). Trimming cost V 0 bases and J 6 bases, with 15 bases left between them. This CDR3 reads CSAREGGTTGEQYF. The DNA for the CDR3 is TGCAGTGCTAGAGAAGGAGGCACTACTGGCGAGCAGTACTTC.

The V and J genes are TRBV27 and TRBJ2-3, with 8 positions matching TRBD2. The trim removed 3 bases at V and 4 bases at J, leaving 6 bases unmatched. The germline V gene has CDR1 MNHEY and CDR2 SMNVEV (reference sequence). The CDR3 consists of 15 residues. CDR3: CASSFYSGVADTQYF. CDR3 in DNA: TGTGCCAGCAGTTTCTATAGCGGGGTCGCAGATACGCAGTATTTT.

V gene TRBV10-3 combines with J gene TRBJ1-5; D is unresolved. CDR3 length: 13 residues. The ends were cut back, 4 bases at V and 1 base at J, with 5 bases in the middle. Germline V CDR1 and CDR2: ENHRY, SYGVKD. For the CDR3, the DNA is TGTGCCATCAGTGTGGGGAGCAATCAGCCCCAGCATTTT. This translates into CAISVGSNQPQHF.

The rearrangement uses TRBV5-1 and TRBJ2-1, with TRBD2 identical over 11 bases. CDR1 is SGHRS and CDR2 is YFSETQ in the germline V gene. The V gene end was trimmed by 3 bases and the J gene end by 4 bases; junction bases not matched to a gene: 9. There are 17 residues in the CDR3. CDR3 amino acids: CASSSLSGTSGYNEQFF. CDR3 DNA sequence: TGCGCCAGCAGCTCCCTCTCCGGGACTAGCGGTTACAATGAGCAGTTCTTC.

The sample holds a few counts of this clonotype. The rearrangement joins TRBV12-3 or TRBV12-4 to TRBJ2-5; D call uncertain. The length of the CDR3 is 13 residues. V shed 6 bases and J shed 4 bases, with 12 bases lying between them. The CDR3 DNA sequence: TGTGCCAGCAGCCCCCCGCTGACAGAGACCCAGTACTTC. Translated, it gives CASSPPLTETQYF.

The sample holds a few counts of this clonotype. V is TRBV6-6 and J is TRBJ2-1, with TRBD1 as a possible D gene (6 bases). Germline CDR1 and CDR2: MNHNY and SVGAGI (reference sequence). Trimming removed 6 bases at V and 3 bases at J, with 12 bases between. The CDR3 has 14 residues. The CDR3 loop is CASSLQGGYNEQFF. Written as DNA, the CDR3 is TGTGCCAGCAGCCTCCAAGGGGGCTACAATGAGCAGTTCTTC.

This clonotype was recorded once. This chain connects TRBV28 to TRBJ2-5, with unresolved D. Trimming removed 7 bases from V and 2 bases from J, with 11 bases in between. Germline CDR1 reads MDHEN; CDR2 reads SYDVKM. CDR3 length: 13 amino acids. The CDR3 protein is CASTQVTQETQYF. CDR3 in DNA: TGTGCCAGCACCCAAGTAACGCAAGAGACCCAGTACTTC.

This clonotype was counted a few times. The V call is TRBV20-1, the J call TRBJ2-7; D not resolved. The CDR3 loop spans 9 amino acids. Germline V lookup: CDR1 DFQATT, CDR2 SNEGSKA (reference sequence). CDR3 region: CGVSREQYF. CDR3 DNA sequence: TGCGGTGTTAGTCGGGAGCAGTACTTC.

The DNA for the CDR3 is TGTGCCAGCAGGTTCCTTGGGTATAATGAGCAGTTCTTC. Encoded protein: CASRFLGYNEQFF. V and J are TRBV7-8 and TRBJ2-1; D gene ambiguous. The germline V and J ends were trimmed by 6 bases and 7 bases, with 13 bases remaining between them. Germline V CDR1 and CDR2: SGHVS, FQNEAQ. The CDR3 consists of 13 residues.

Points on this clonotype: Possible read error: a much larger clone is one base away. The V and J genes are TRBV7-8 and TRBJ2-1; no firm D call. The germline gives CDR1 SGHVS, CDR2 FQNEAQ. This CDR3 contains 12 residues. The CDR3 region is CATSLSHDEQFF. CDR3 sequence (DNA): TGTGCCACCAGCTTGAGTCATGATGAGCAGTTCTTC.

The CDR3 DNA sequence: TGTGCCAGCAGCACCCTCCTGGACCACACAGATACGCAGTATTTT. Its translation is CASSTLLDHTDTQYF. The chain has TRBV12-3 or TRBV12-4 and TRBJ2-3, with D uncertain. CDR3 length: 15 residues. V was clipped by 6 bases and J by 2 bases, with 15 bases between them.

The V and J genes are TRBV7-9 and TRBJ2-5; either TRBD1 or TRBD2 may fit D (5 bases each). This CDR3 has 14 residues. Trimming stripped 5 bases from V and 5 bases from J, with 15 bases between. Germline V lookup: CDR1 SEHNR, CDR2 FQNEAQ (reference sequence). The CDR3 bases are TGTGCCAGCAGCCCCAGGGAGCCGGATGAGACCCAGTACTTC. This translates into CASSPREPDETQYF. Based on the CDR3 plus reference TRBV7-9 and TRBJ2-5, the full variable domain is DTGVSQNPRHKITKRGQNVTFRCDPISEHNRLYWYRQTLGQGPEFLTYFQNEAQLEKSRLLSDRFSAERPKGSFSTLEIQRTEQGDSAMYLCASSPREPDETQYFGPGTRLLVL.

This chain joins TRBV20-1 and TRBJ2-1; 8 bases match TRBD2. The ends lost 5 bases at V and 6 bases at J; junction bases unmatched: 9. Looked up from germline, CDR1 is DFQATT and CDR2 is SNEGSKA (reference sequence). The CDR3 extends over 14 amino acids. The DNA of the CDR3 is TGCAGTGCTCACCCGGGACTAGTAAGCAATGAGCAGTTCTTC. It codes for CSAHPGLVSNEQFF.

The chain couples TRBV5-1 to TRBJ1-5; 10 positions match TRBD1. With 4 bases clipped from V and 7 bases from J, the junction kept 8 bases outside the gene matches. The germline V gene encodes CDR1 SGHRS and CDR2 YFSETQ. The CDR3 covers 15 residues. CDR3 protein: CASSPRTGGFQPQHF. CDR3 DNA: TGCGCCAGCAGCCCCCGGACAGGGGGTTTCCAGCCCCAGCATTTT.

About this clonotype itself: This may come from a read error, since a much larger clone is one base off. The rearrangement joins TRBV6-5 to TRBJ2-1; weak D call: TRBD1 (5 bases). The CDR3 length is 13 residues. CDR1 and CDR2 from the germline V gene are MNHEY and SVGAGI. CDR3 sequence reads: CACRADIYNEQFF. CDR3 sequence (DNA): TGTGCCTGCAGGGCCGACATTTACAATGAGCAGTTCTTC.

As for this clonotype: A read error may be the cause here, since a much bigger clone is one base away. The rearrangement joins TRBV7-6 to TRBJ1-2; unclear D gene. Germline V gene lookup returns CDR1 SGHVS and CDR2 FNYEAQ. The V end was cut by 1 base, the J end by 6 bases, with 9 bases between. This CDR3 region has 13 residues. Here the CDR3 reads CASSLEGNHGYTF. CDR3 DNA: TGTGCCAGCAGCTTAGAAGGGAACCATGGCTACACCTTC.

This chain uses TRBV7-9 with TRBJ2-1, with a weak D call TRBD2 (6 bases). CDR3 length: 17 amino acids. V lost 1 base, J lost 5 bases, and 18 bases lay in between. In germline, CDR1 is SEHNR, CDR2 FQNEAQ (reference sequence). The CDR3 sequence is CASSLGSGTLVDNEQFF. The CDR3 DNA sequence: TGTGCCAGCAGCTTAGGATCGGGGACTTTGGTCGACAATGAGCAGTTCTTC.

J is TRBJ2-3 and V is TRBV28; maybe TRBD1 (5 bases). CDR1 MDHEN and CDR2 SYDVKM come from the germline V gene. The length of the CDR3 is 15 residues. CDR3 nucleotide sequence: TGTGCAATAAGCCCGGGTCCAGGGAGCACAGATACGCAGTATTTT. Translating it yields CAISPGPGSTDTQYF.

As for this clonotype: A much larger clone differs by one base, so this may be a read error. The chain is built from TRBV20-1 and TRBJ1-2, with D hard to call. The CDR3 totals 12 residues. Germline V gene lookup returns CDR1 DFQATT and CDR2 SNEGSKA (reference sequence). Trimming left V 4 bases short and J 2 bases short, with 8 bases between. The CDR3 here is CSAMPENYGYTF. For the CDR3, the DNA is TGCAGTGCTATGCCCGAAAACTATGGCTACACCTTC.

There are many counts of this clonotype. V usage is TRBV7-3 and J usage is TRBJ1-6, with D unresolved. The ends were cut back, 2 bases at V and 9 bases at J, with 8 bases in the middle. The CDR3 has 13 residues. CDR1 is SGHTA and CDR2 is FQGTGA in the germline V gene. In nucleotides, the CDR3 is TGTGCCAGCAGCTTAGATATCGTTTCACCCCTCCACTTT. This sequence encodes CASSLDIVSPLHF. The whole variable domain, remainder taken from reference TRBV7-3 and TRBJ1-6, is GAGVSQTPSNKVTEKGKYVELRCDPISGHTALYWYRQSLGQGPEFLIYFQGTGAADDSGLPNDRFFAVRPEGSVSTLKIQRTERGDSAVYLCASSLDIVSPLHFGNGTRLTVT.

This chain uses TRBV7-9 with TRBJ2-3, with TRBD2 identical over 10 bases. Germline V gives CDR1 SEHNR, CDR2 FQNEAQ (reference sequence). CDR3 length: 15 amino acids. V lost 7 bases, J lost 0 bases, and 4 bases stayed unmatched. The CDR3 DNA follows: TGTGCCAGCACTTCACTAGCGGGGAGCACAGATACGCAGTATTTT. This sequence encodes CASTSLAGSTDTQYF.